This TCR beta chain came from a study of T cell repertoires in cytomegalovirus infection. The wider study: Matching HLA type, along with CMV infection, was indicated by public TCR beta signatures.

Findings of the study overall: Dominating the ex vivo response were TCR beta clonotypes that were CMV-specific and HLA-C-restricted. CMV carriers with the relevant HLA were identified by cumulative public TCR beta family frequency.

TCRdb recomputed calls from the reads with MiXCR, one row per CDR3 protein. The table lists a few hundred thousand distinct CDR3 sequences, about 33% of them singletons. On this clonotype: Its specificity is unknown.

Trimming took off 5 bases at V and 4 bases at J, with 19 bases between the two ends. Germline V lookup: CDR1 LNHNV, CDR2 YYDKDF (reference sequence). CDR3 length equals 16 residues. The V and J genes are TRBV15 and TRBJ2-3; tentative D call: TRBD2 (6 bases). Sequenced material: cultured PBMCs, taken from culture after CMV antigen stimulation. This TCR came from a human donor in good health (CMV status not recorded). Some clones in this sample may be carry-over from other donors' samples. CDR3 DNA sequence: TGTGCCACCAGCGATTCCCGGGGGATCTGGCCAGATACGCAGTATTTT. Its translation is CATSDSRGIWPDTQYF.